What follows are 25 T cell receptor beta chains derived from one specimen sequenced in a study of radiation and T cells in renal cell carcinoma (dated by TCRdb to 2020 to 2021). Library preparation employed the immunoSEQ multiplex PCR assay. Held by TCRdb, this immuneACCESS table contains in-frame sequences only and omits some clones. Under half of the omission traces to an unresolved V gene where checked; the cause of the rest is unknown. A total of about 150,000 clones appear in this sample, about nine tenths of them only once. 10% to 15% of the sample is held by the ten biggest clonotypes. Read against the paper, the sample's time point label means: blood 2 weeks post-SBRT. The sample's treatment or condition label, in plain terms: 15 Gy SBRT to primary tumor, nephrectomy 4 weeks later. This specimen was blood, taken from a patient whose treatment included radiotherapy and nephrectomy. These TCRs come from a woman aged 50 to 60 with renal cell carcinoma.

In its sample, this clone was seen once. The chain carries TRBV2 and TRBJ1-1; the D gene is possibly TRBD1 (6 bases). Germline CDR1 SNHLY, CDR2 FYNNEI. The CDR3 runs 14 residues. Trimming took off 6 bases at V and 0 bases at J, with 11 bases between the two ends. The CDR3 region has the DNA TGTGCCAGCAGCCGACAGGTAATGAACACTGAAGCTTTCTTT. It is translated as CASSRQVMNTEAFF.

The genes are TRBV6-5 and TRBJ1-2, with D tentatively TRBD1 (5 bases). Germline-derived CDR1 and CDR2 are MNHEY and SVGAGI. This CDR3 has 15 residues. Trimming pared 6 bases from V and 8 bases from J, leaving 22 bases between. CDR3 region: CASRGEGRAMEGYTF. The CDR3 DNA sequence: TGTGCCAGCAGGGGGGAGGGCAGGGCGATGGAAGGCTACACCTTC.

The rearrangement links TRBV10-1 to TRBJ2-1, with 7 bases that match TRBD1. CDR3 length: 16 residues. Germline V gives CDR1 WNHNN, CDR2 SYGVQD (reference sequence). After removal of 0 bases from V and 0 bases from J, the junction contained 2 bases not matched to a gene. CDR3 protein: CASSESTGSSYNEQFF. The CDR3 nucleotides read TGCGCCAGCAGTGAGTCGACAGGGAGCTCCTACAATGAGCAGTTCTTC.

This chain connects TRBV7-3 to TRBJ2-3; 11 bases match TRBD2. Germline CDR1 SGHTA, CDR2 FQGTGA. Germline trimming cut 5 bases from V and 0 bases from J; bases unmatched to any gene: 7. This CDR3 is 17 amino acids long. Here the CDR3 reads CASSASGGISSTDTQYF. CDR3 nucleotides: TGTGCCAGCAGCGCTAGCGGGGGGATTTCTAGCACAGATACGCAGTATTTT.

This chain connects TRBV7-2 to TRBJ2-7; D not resolved. The V gene's germline CDR1 is SGHTA and CDR2 FQGNSA. This CDR3 spans 17 amino acids. Deletions cut 2 bases from V and 0 bases from J, with 17 bases between. CDR3 region: CASSLLSFGRLSYEQYF. For the CDR3, the DNA is TGTGCCAGCAGCTTATTGAGCTTCGGGCGACTCTCCTACGAGCAGTACTTC.

The rearrangement uses TRBV25-1 and TRBJ2-6; tentatively, D is TRBD2 (6 bases). Germline lookup yields CDR1 MGHDK and CDR2 SYGVNS. This CDR3 has 16 amino acids. V shed 2 bases and J shed 0 bases, with 8 bases lying between them. The DNA of the CDR3 is TGTGCCAGCAGTGAAGGGACTTACTCTGGGGCCAACGTCCTGACTTTC. Its translation: CASSEGTYSGANVLTF. Filled out from reference TRBV25-1 and TRBJ2-6, the complete variable domain reads EADIYQTPRYLVIGTGKKITLECSQTMGHDKMYWYQQDPGMELHLIHYSYGVNSTEKGDLSSESTVSRIRTEHFPLTLESARPSHTSQYLCASSEGTYSGANVLTFGAGSRLTVL.

The V call is TRBV5-1, the J call TRBJ1-2, with 11 bases aligning to TRBD1. V shed 4 bases, J shed 2 bases, and the junction held 4 bases outside the gene matches. Per the germline V gene, CDR1 is SGHRS and CDR2 is YFSETQ. The CDR3 extends over 15 amino acids. The CDR3 region is CASSGGQGANYGYTF. The CDR3 DNA sequence: TGCGCCAGCAGCGGAGGACAGGGGGCCAACTATGGCTACACCTTC.

The rearrangement uses TRBV4-1 and TRBJ2-2, with D possibly matching TRBD2 (6 bases). The CDR3 runs to 15 residues. Per germline, CDR1 MGHRA and CDR2 YSYEKL. Trimming removed 6 bases at V and 2 bases at J, with 13 bases between. The CDR3 DNA sequence: TGCGCCAGCAGGGAAGGGACTCCTAACACCGGGGAGCTGTTTTTT. It codes for CASREGTPNTGELFF.

The chain combines TRBV9 with TRBJ2-7; TRBD2 agrees at 7 bases. V lost 0 bases and J lost 6; bases outside the gene matches: 21. Germline CDR1 is SGDLS and CDR2 is YYNGEE. The CDR3 is 19 amino acids. The CDR3 sequence: CASSVDPSAAGAFSREQYF. CDR3 in DNA: TGTGCCAGCAGCGTAGATCCTAGCGCCGCGGGAGCTTTCTCTCGCGAGCAGTACTTC.

This chain uses TRBV9 with TRBJ2-1; 8 nucleotides line up with TRBD2. With 4 bases clipped from V and 0 bases from J, the junction kept 3 bases outside the gene matches. The CDR3 sequence is 15 residues long. Germline loops: CDR1 SGDLS, CDR2 YYNGEE. CDR3 coding DNA: TGTGCCAGCAGCCCGCGGGGGGCCTCCTACAATGAGCAGTTCTTC. Its translation: CASSPRGASYNEQFF.

This clone has only one observation. The chain couples TRBV9 to TRBJ2-7; D possibly corresponds to TRBD1 (6 bases). Trimming removed 4 bases from V and 2 bases from J, with 13 bases in between. The germline CDR1 and CDR2 sequences are SGDLS and YYNGEE. This CDR3 comprises 14 residues. CDR3 DNA: TGTGCCAGCAGCCCGCGTGGACAGACCTACGAGCAGTACTTC. Its translation is CASSPRGQTYEQYF.

The chain combines TRBV10-3 with TRBJ1-3; 7 bases align to TRBD1. This CDR3 region has 17 residues. Germline values: CDR1 ENHRY, CDR2 SYGVKD. V dropped 2 bases and J dropped 0; count of bases not matched to a gene: 7. This CDR3 reads CAISEPGQKSSGNTIYF. In DNA, the CDR3 is TGTGCCATCAGTGAGCCGGGACAGAAAAGCTCTGGAAACACCATATATTTT.

The V and J genes are TRBV30 and TRBJ2-5; 7 nucleotides agree with TRBD1. The CDR3 spans 15 residues. CDR1 and CDR2 (germline): GTSNPN, SVGIG (reference sequence). Germline trimming cut 3 bases from V and 1 base from J; bases unmatched to any gene: 8. The CDR3 loop is CAWSLRGQLQETQYF. Written as DNA, the CDR3 is TGTGCCTGGAGCCTACGGGGACAGCTCCAAGAGACCCAGTACTTC.

This sequence joins TRBV6-6 and TRBJ1-2; D not certain. The germline CDR1 and CDR2 sequences are MNHNY and SVGAGI (reference sequence). V was cut by 7 bases and J by 0 bases, with 12 bases left in between. The CDR3 has 14 residues. CDR3 residues: CASTPSPANYGYTF. As DNA, the CDR3 is TGTGCCAGCACGCCCAGCCCAGCTAACTATGGCTACACCTTC.

This CDR3 reads CASKGGLLGNQPQHF. The DNA of the CDR3 is TGTGCCAGCAAGGGGGGACTCCTTGGCAATCAGCCCCAGCATTTT. The chain carries TRBV2 and TRBJ1-5, with D possibly being TRBD1 (6 bases). Per the germline V gene, CDR1 is SNHLY and CDR2 is FYNNEI. The CDR3 has 15 amino acids. V was clipped by 7 bases and J by 2 bases, with 15 bases between them.

The J gene is TRBJ2-7, the V gene TRBV10-3; D unclear. V was shortened by 3 bases and J by 0 bases, with 9 bases between the two germline ends. The CDR3 is 14 amino acids. Germline V lookup: CDR1 ENHRY, CDR2 SYGVKD. The CDR3 protein is CAISESWGSYEQYF. Written as DNA, the CDR3 is TGTGCCATCAGTGAAAGTTGGGGCTCCTACGAGCAGTACTTC.

This clone was seen only once. This chain uses TRBV4-3 with TRBJ1-2; possible D gene TRBD1, 5 bases. The CDR3 runs 14 residues. V was pared by 4 bases and J by 3 bases, with 12 bases between. Germline CDR1 and CDR2: LGHNA and YSLEER. CDR3 amino acids: CASSPPGGDYGYTF. Written as DNA, the CDR3 is TGCGCCAGCAGCCCCCCGGGGGGGGACTATGGCTACACCTTC.

The V and J genes are TRBV6-1 and TRBJ1-5; no reliable D call. V gave up 2 bases and J gave up 6 bases, with 14 bases separating them. CDR1 and CDR2 (germline): MNHNS, SASEGT. This CDR3 has 15 residues. The CDR3 here is CASSEPGDLGQPQHF. The CDR3 DNA follows: TGTGCCAGCAGTGAACCCGGGGATTTAGGTCAGCCCCAGCATTTT.

This chain connects TRBV2 to TRBJ2-7; 7 positions agree with TRBD1. Germline lookup yields CDR1 SNHLY and CDR2 FYNNEI. This CDR3 spans 14 amino acids. V shed 4 bases, J shed 2 bases, and the junction held 5 bases outside the gene matches. CDR3 DNA: TGTGCCAGCAGTGCGGACAGGAGAACCTACGAGCAGTACTTC. The encoded protein is CASSADRRTYEQYF.

This chain joins TRBV5-1 and TRBJ2-1, with 7 bases lining up with TRBD2. This CDR3 is built from 15 residues. After removal of 2 bases from V and 4 bases from J, the junction contained 6 bases not matched to a gene. Germline V CDR1 and CDR2: SGHRS, YFSETQ. CDR3 residues: CASSLRTSDYNEQFF. As DNA, the CDR3 is TGCGCCAGCAGCTTAAGAACTAGCGATTACAATGAGCAGTTCTTC.

The chain joins TRBV15 to TRBJ2-1, with D possibly being TRBD2 (6 bases). Between the trimmed V and J ends, which lost 5 bases and 2 bases, there was a span of 13 bases. The germline V gene encodes CDR1 LNHNV and CDR2 YYDKDF (reference sequence). This CDR3 spans 15 amino acids. The CDR3 region is CATSAGTSAYNEQFF. The CDR3 region has the DNA TGTGCCACCAGCGCAGGGACTTCCGCCTACAATGAGCAGTTCTTC.

Points on this clone: The same CDR3 arises from other DNA sequences in this sample as well. V and J are TRBV29-1 and TRBJ1-2; D remains ambiguous. CDR1 and CDR2 (germline): SQVTM, ANQGSEA. This CDR3 is built from 12 residues. V lost 5 bases and J 11 bases, leaving 18 bases between the germline ends. The CDR3 loop reads CSVSEGRGGYTF. CDR3 DNA sequence: TGCAGCGTTTCTGAGGGCCGGGGTGGATACACCTTC.

This clone occurred once. V is TRBV5-1 and J is TRBJ2-3, with 8 positions matching TRBD1. The CDR3 has 15 residues. V dropped 5 bases and J dropped 0; count of bases not matched to a gene: 5. The germline V gene encodes CDR1 SGHRS and CDR2 YFSETQ. CDR3 nucleotide sequence: TGCGCCAGCAGAAATACAGGGGGAAGCACAGATACGCAGTATTTT. Amino acid sequence: CASRNTGGSTDTQYF.

CDR3 DNA: TGTGCCAGCAGCTTAGGGGACAGGGCCTTAGAGCCCCAGCATTTT. Protein sequence: CASSLGDRALEPQHF. The rearrangement joins TRBV7-9 to TRBJ1-5; 9 bases fit TRBD1. Germline V CDR1 and CDR2: SEHNR, FQNEAQ (reference sequence). This CDR3 is built from 15 residues. V was pared by 1 base and J by 8 bases, with 6 bases of the junction left unmatched. Supplemented by reference TRBV7-9 and TRBJ1-5, the full variable domain reads DTGVSQNPRHKITKRGQNVTFRCDPISEHNRLYWYRQTLGQGPEFLTYFQNEAQLEKSRLLSDRFSAERPKGSFSTLEIQRTEQGDSAMYLCASSLGDRALEPQHFGDGTRLSIL.

The chain carries TRBV11-1 and TRBJ1-1; D not resolved. The CDR3 spans 12 residues. The germline V gene has CDR1 SGHAT and CDR2 FQDESV (reference sequence). V was cut by 1 base and J by 5 bases, with 5 bases left in between. CDR3 sequence: CASSLVGTEAFF. CDR3 DNA sequence: TGTGCCAGCAGCTTAGTAGGGACTGAAGCTTTCTTT.